This T cell receptor (beta chain) was identified during a study of blood T cells in healthy people across ages. Together with a sample-barcoded 5' primer, a J-beta primer mix was included in a second PCR lasting roughly 6 to 12 cycles. TCRdb itself ran the 5' RACE reads through MiXCR, one entry per CDR3 protein. The sample consists of over a million distinct CDR3 sequences, over 35% of them appearing once. Trimming pared 5 bases from V and 4 bases from J, leaving 21 bases between. The CDR3 loop spans 16 amino acids. Germline-derived CDR1 and CDR2 are MNHEY and SMNVEV (reference sequence). General study findings and limits: Getting older went along with TCR beta diversity per million T cells dropping roughly linearly.

In its sample, this clonotype was seen a few times. Its target is not known. The sequenced sample was blood. The gene calls are TRBV27 and TRBJ2-7; D is possibly TRBD2 (6 bases). This TCR was recovered from a woman aged 55 to 70 in good health. As DNA, the CDR3 is TGTGCCAGCAGTCCCTTGCTGGTTCGGGGAGGATACGAGCAGTACTTC. This codes for CASSPLLVRGGYEQYF.